These 3 T cell receptor beta chains came from one sample sequenced in a study of Tregs in tolerant kidney transplant recipients. Recipients received nonmyeloablative bone marrow transplants from related graft donors, with transient mixed chimerism. Produced via immunoSEQ multiplex PCR; TCRdb's table is partial and in-frame only. Of 50,000 to 65,000 clones listed, around 87% were seen once; the top ten hold under 4.5%. Sequenced material: CD4+ T cells from blood (PBMCs), taken 6 months after the transplant. The receptors here all came from a human patient who received a combined kidney and bone marrow transplant. Some T cells may be the graft donor's.

The chain links TRBV13 to TRBJ1-2; TRBD1 might be the D (5 bases). This CDR3 region has 13 residues. Per the germline V gene, CDR1 is PRHDT and CDR2 is FYEKMQ (reference sequence). Trimming pared 7 bases from V and 2 bases from J, leaving 11 bases between. The CDR3 nucleotides read TGTGCCAGCATCCGGGGGGGGAACTATGGCTACACCTTC. Its protein product is CASIRGGNYGYTF.

As to this clone: Other DNA sequences in the sample encode the same CDR3. This chain joins TRBV6-6 and TRBJ1-1; perhaps TRBD1 as D (5 bases). Per germline, CDR1 MNHNY and CDR2 SVGAGI (reference sequence). The CDR3 totals 14 residues. Between the trimmed V and J ends, which lost 6 bases and 4 bases, there was a span of 15 bases. The CDR3 bases are TGTGCCAGCAGGGGCGGGGGAGAAAGCACTGAAGCTTTCTTT. It specifies CASRGGGESTEAFF.

J is TRBJ2-3 and V is TRBV4-3, with a possible D match to TRBD2 (6 bases). This CDR3 comprises 15 residues. Trimming cost V 3 bases and J 2 bases, with 12 bases left between them. CDR1 is LGHNA and CDR2 is YSLEER in the germline V gene. The CDR3 sequence: CASSHALAYTDTQYF. CDR3 in DNA: TGCGCCAGCAGCCATGCCCTAGCGTACACAGATACGCAGTATTTT.